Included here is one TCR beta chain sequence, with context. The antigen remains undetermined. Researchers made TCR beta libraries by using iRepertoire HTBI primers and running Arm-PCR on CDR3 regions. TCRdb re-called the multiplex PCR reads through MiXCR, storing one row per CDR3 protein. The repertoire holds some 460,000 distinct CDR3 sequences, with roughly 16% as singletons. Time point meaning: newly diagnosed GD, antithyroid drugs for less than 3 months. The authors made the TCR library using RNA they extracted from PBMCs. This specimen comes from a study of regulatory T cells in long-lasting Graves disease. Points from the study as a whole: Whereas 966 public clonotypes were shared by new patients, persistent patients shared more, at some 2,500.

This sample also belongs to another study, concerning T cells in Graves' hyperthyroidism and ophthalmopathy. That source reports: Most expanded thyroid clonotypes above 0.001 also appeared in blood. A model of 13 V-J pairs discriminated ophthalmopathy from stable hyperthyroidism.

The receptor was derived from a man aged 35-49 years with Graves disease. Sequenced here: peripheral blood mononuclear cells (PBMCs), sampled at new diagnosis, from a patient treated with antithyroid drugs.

The CDR3 region has the DNA TGTGCCAGCAGTGTTCGCTTCTTCAATCAGCCCCAGCATTTT. Translation: CASSVRFFNQPQHF. This chain connects TRBV2 to TRBJ1-5, with no clear D. V was clipped by 4 bases and J by 3 bases, with 10 bases between them. The germline V gene encodes CDR1 SNHLY and CDR2 FYNNEI. This CDR3 has 14 residues.